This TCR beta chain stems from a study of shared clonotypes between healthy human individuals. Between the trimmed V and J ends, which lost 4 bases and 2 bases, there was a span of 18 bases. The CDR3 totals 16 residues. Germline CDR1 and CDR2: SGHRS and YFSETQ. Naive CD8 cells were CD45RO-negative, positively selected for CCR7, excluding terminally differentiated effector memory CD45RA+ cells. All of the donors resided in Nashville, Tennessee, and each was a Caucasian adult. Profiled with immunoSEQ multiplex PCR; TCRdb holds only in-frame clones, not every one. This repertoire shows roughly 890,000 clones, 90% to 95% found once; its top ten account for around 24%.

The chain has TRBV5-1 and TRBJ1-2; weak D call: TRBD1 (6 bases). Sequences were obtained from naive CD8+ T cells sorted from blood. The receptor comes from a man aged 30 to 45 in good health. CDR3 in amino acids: CASSPLGGGTNYGYTF. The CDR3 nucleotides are TGCGCCAGCAGCCCCCTAGGGGGGGGCACGAACTATGGCTACACCTTC.